Listed below are T cell receptor beta chains from one sample, sequenced in a study of blood T cells in healthy people across ages. One entry per CDR3 protein results from TCRdb running MiXCR on the 5' RACE reads. There are roughly 1.5 million distinct CDR3 sequences in the sample; approximately 43% occur only once, and roughly 3.7% lies in the top ten. Sequenced input: blood. The receptors here all came from a woman between 18 and 29 years old in good health. Both conserved end residues are part of each CDR3. D genes are given only for firm matches. Clone size is shown for a subset of rows, as once, few, many or a class of expanded clone.

few,TRBJ2-6,18,.,TRBV20-1,CSARDILKGFSGANVLTF,TGCAGTGCTAGAGATATTTTAAAGGGTTTCTCTGGGGCCAACGTCCTGACTTTC
many,TRBJ2-3,19,TRBD1,TRBV5-1,CASSLEGGSDRGRRDTQYF,TGCGCCAGCAGCTTGGAAGGGGGGAGTGACAGGGGGCGTCGAGATACGCAGTATTTT
.,TRBJ2-1,13,.,TRBV12-3/TRBV12-4,CASRHRDWIEQFF,TGTGCCAGCAGACACCGAGATTGGATTGAGCAGTTCTTC
few,TRBJ2-1,14,TRBD2,TRBV6-2/TRBV6-3,CASSHRDYYNEQFF,TGTGCCAGCAGCCACCGGGACTACTACAATGAGCAGTTCTTC
many,TRBJ2-3,12,.,TRBV7-2,CASSPLRDTQYF,TGTGCCAGCAGTCCCCTTCGGGATACGCAGTATTTT
.,TRBJ2-7,13,.,TRBV12-3/TRBV12-4,CASGKGISYEQYF,TGTGCCAGCGGAAAGGGGATCTCCTACGAGCAGTACTTC
few,TRBJ2-5,15,.,TRBV29-1,CSVERTAYFEETQYF,TGCAGCGTTGAAAGGACAGCCTACTTTGAAGAGACCCAGTACTTC
.,TRBJ2-2,15,.,TRBV28,CASSPHRDNTGELFF,TGTGCCAGCAGTCCACACAGGGACAACACCGGGGAGCTGTTTTTT
few,TRBJ1-1,15,.,TRBV6-5,CASSPLTNWDTEAFF,TGTGCCAGCAGTCCGCTAACTAATTGGGACACTGAAGCTTTCTTT
few,TRBJ2-7,14,.,TRBV4-1,CASSQVRQSYEQYF,TGCGCCAGCAGCCAAGTTCGACAGTCCTACGAGCAGTACTTC